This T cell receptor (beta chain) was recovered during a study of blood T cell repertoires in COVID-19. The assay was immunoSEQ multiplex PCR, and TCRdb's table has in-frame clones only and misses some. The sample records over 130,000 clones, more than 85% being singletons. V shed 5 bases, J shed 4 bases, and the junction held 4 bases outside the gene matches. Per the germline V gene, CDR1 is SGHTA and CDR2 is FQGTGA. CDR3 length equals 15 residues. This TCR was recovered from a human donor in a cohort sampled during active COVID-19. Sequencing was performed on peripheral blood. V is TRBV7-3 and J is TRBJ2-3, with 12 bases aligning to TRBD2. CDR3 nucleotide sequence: TGTGCCAGCAGCCTAGCGGGGGGGCGTGCAGATACGCAGTATTTT. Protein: CASSLAGGRADTQYF.